The 5 T cell receptor beta chains reported below all come from one sample, sequenced in a study of T cells in Graves' hyperthyroidism and ophthalmopathy. RNA transcripts provided the source from which TCR beta CDR3 regions were amplified. Researchers ran a first-round RT-PCR on the TCR CDR3 using the HTBI primer set. TCRdb reanalysed the multiplex PCR reads using MiXCR and keeps one entry per CDR3 protein. The data hold about 300,000 distinct CDR3 sequences, with approximately 19% observed a single time. The sequenced sample was blood. Receptors were obtained from a man between 50 and 59 years old with Graves' ophthalmopathy.

The sample holds many counts of this clonotype. The V gene is TRBV11-2, the J gene TRBJ1-4; D is undetermined. Germline V lookup: CDR1 SGHAT, CDR2 FQNNGV. The CDR3 has 16 amino acids. Between the trimmed V and J ends, which lost 5 bases and 8 bases, there was a span of 21 bases. CDR3 DNA: TGTGCCAGCAGCCGCAACTTCGCGGTCGGTCCGGAAAAACTGTTTTTT. It yields the protein CASSRNFAVGPEKLFF.

The chain carries TRBV7-9 and TRBJ2-2, with D possibly matching TRBD1 (6 bases). V lost 6 bases and J 0 bases, leaving 11 bases between the germline ends. The CDR3 runs 15 residues. Germline lookup yields CDR1 SEHNR and CDR2 FQNEAQ (reference sequence). The DNA of the CDR3 is TGTGCCAGCAGTTTCAGGGGCGCGAACACCGGGGAGCTGTTTTTT. It codes for CASSFRGANTGELFF.

This clonotype came up a few times. The CDR3 sequence is CASSLNGGALLYEQYF. CDR3 DNA sequence: TGTGCCAGCAGCTTAAATGGGGGGGCGCTTCTCTACGAGCAGTACTTC. This chain joins TRBV5-4 and TRBJ2-7, with a tentative D call TRBD2 (7 bases). CDR1 is SGHNT, CDR2 YYREEE, per germline (reference sequence). Trimming took 2 bases from V and 3 from J, leaving 18 bases between them. The CDR3 totals 16 residues. The whole variable domain, remainder taken from reference TRBV5-4 and TRBJ2-7, is ETGVTQSPTHLIKTRGQQVTLRCSSQSGHNTVSWYQQALGQGPQFIFQYYREEENGRGNFPPRFSGLQFPNYSSELNVNALELDDSALYLCASSLNGGALLYEQYFGPGTRLTVT.

This clonotype has just a few counts. The rearrangement uses TRBV19 and TRBJ2-7; no reliable D call. CDR1 is LNHDA and CDR2 is SQIVND in the germline V gene (reference sequence). The CDR3 contains 15 residues. The germline V and J ends were trimmed by 4 bases and 2 bases, with 15 bases remaining between them. CDR3 residues: CASSTTPDPTYEQYF. The CDR3 DNA is TGTGCCAGTAGTACCACCCCGGACCCTACCTACGAGCAGTACTTC.

This clonotype was counted at least ten times. The chain has TRBV20-1 and TRBJ2-3; 7 nucleotides match TRBD2. Germline CDR1 and CDR2: DFQATT and SNEGSKA (reference sequence). V was clipped by 3 bases and J by 4 bases; unmatched bases: 10. The CDR3 extends over 15 amino acids. CDR3 amino acids: CSARGYSGRADTQYF. In DNA, the CDR3 is TGCAGTGCTAGGGGTTATAGCGGGCGCGCAGATACGCAGTATTTT.